A single T cell receptor beta chain is shown here with its context. V dropped 4 bases and J dropped 4 bases, with 19 bases sitting between them. Germline-derived CDR1 and CDR2 are SGHKS and YYEKEE (reference sequence). The CDR3 spans 16 residues. Sequencing used immunoSEQ multiplex PCR; TCRdb keeps in-frame clones, though not all of them. The repertoire holds around 450,000 clones, with roughly nine tenths as singletons. The data originate from a study of blood T cell repertoires in COVID-19. Study-wide background: Whether acute or convalescent, the COVID-19 samples came from the United States, Italy and Spain.

Cohorts were assigned according to the clinical history that participants reported. This TCR was sampled from a woman aged 18-35 years with acute COVID-19. The V and J genes are TRBV5-5 and TRBJ2-3, with D maybe TRBD2 (7 bases). The specimen sequenced was PBMCs or T cells enriched from blood (not recorded which). The CDR3 region has the DNA TGTGCCAGCAGCGGACCGGGGGGCCAGGTTGCAGATACGCAGTATTTT. Its protein is CASSGPGGQVADTQYF.